This T cell receptor (beta chain) stems from a study of blood T cell repertoires in COVID-19. The data were produced by immunoSEQ multiplex PCR, yet TCRdb's version contains in-frame clones alone and is incomplete. The sample comprises about 130,000 clones, more than 75% of which are singletons, and 5% to 7% rests with the top ten. The CDR3 runs to 16 residues. V lost 4 bases to trimming and J lost 0 bases; unmatched junction nucleotides: 5. CDR1 is SGHRS, CDR2 YFSETQ, per germline. This clone was seen more than once but under ten times. The sequence was collected from a woman between 50 and 59 years old who had recovered from COVID-19. This chain uses TRBV5-1 with TRBJ1-3; TRBD1 aligns across 9 bases. Input material: PBMCs or T cells enriched from blood (not recorded which). For the CDR3, the DNA is TGCGCCAGCAGCGCCGGGACAGGGAACTCTGGAAACACCATATATTTT. Amino acids: CASSAGTGNSGNTIYF.